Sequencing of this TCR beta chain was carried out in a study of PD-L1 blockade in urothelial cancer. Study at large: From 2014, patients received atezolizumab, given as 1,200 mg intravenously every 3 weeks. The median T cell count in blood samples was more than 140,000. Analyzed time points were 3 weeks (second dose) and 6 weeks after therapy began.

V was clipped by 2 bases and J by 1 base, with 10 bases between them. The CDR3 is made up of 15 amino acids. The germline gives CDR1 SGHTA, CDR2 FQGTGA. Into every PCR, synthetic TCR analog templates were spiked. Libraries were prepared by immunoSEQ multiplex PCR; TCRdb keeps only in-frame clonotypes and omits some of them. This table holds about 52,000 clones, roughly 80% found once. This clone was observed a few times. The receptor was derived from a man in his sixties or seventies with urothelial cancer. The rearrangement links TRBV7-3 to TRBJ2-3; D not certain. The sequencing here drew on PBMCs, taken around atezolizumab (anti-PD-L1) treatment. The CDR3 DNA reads TGTGCCAGCAGCTTACTAGGCGGCGGCACAGATACGCAGTATTTT. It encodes CASSLLGGGTDTQYF.